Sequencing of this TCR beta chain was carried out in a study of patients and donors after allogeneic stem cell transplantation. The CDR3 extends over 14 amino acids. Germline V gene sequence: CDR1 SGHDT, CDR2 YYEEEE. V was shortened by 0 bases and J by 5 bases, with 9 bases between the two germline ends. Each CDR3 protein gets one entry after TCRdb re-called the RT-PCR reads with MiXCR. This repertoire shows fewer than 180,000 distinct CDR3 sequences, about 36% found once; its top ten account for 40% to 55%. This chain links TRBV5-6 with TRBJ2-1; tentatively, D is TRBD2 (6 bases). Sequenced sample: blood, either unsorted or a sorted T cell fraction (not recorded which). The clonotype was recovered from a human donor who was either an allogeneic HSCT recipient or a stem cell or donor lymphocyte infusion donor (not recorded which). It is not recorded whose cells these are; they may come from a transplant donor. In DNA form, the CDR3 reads TGTGCCAGCAGCTTGGGACTAGAGAACAATGAGCAGTTCTTC. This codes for CASSLGLENNEQFF.